The clone carrying this T cell receptor (beta chain) was seen a few times. The antigen is unknown. The use of a sample-barcoded 5' primer and a J-beta primer mix characterized a second PCR of about 7 to 12 cycles. CDR3-containing paired-end reads numbering at least 2.5 million came from each sample. TCRdb re-analysed the 5' RACE reads in MiXCR, keeping a single row per CDR3 protein. The table has 1.5 million to 2 million distinct CDR3 sequences, around 48% seen once; the top ten hold approximately 2%. The CDR3 spans 14 residues. The germline gives CDR1 KGHSH, CDR2 LQKENI. Trimming removed 5 bases from V and 8 bases from J, with 18 bases in between. The data derive from a study of blood T cells in healthy people across ages. General study results and limits: While age rose, TCR beta diversity per million T cells dropped in a roughly linear way.

The sample providers were healthy Caucasian people from Russia, aged roughly 6 to 95. The gene calls are TRBV18 and TRBJ1-2; a weak D match, TRBD1 (5 bases). The sample taken for sequencing was blood. This clonotype was sampled from a woman in her 40s in good health. CDR3 DNA sequence: TGTGCCAGCTCAACACAGGAAGGTGTCGGCGGCTACACCTTC. Protein: CASSTQEGVGGYTF.